Presented here are 3 T cell receptor beta chains from one specimen sequenced in a study of regulatory T cells in long-lasting Graves disease. Time point: persistent/refractory GD, antithyroid drugs over 5 years with positive TRAb. Generation of the TCR library employed RNA extracted from PBMCs. Arm-PCR of CDR3 regions and iRepertoire HTBI primers were used to build TCR beta libraries. TCRdb processed the multiplex PCR reads anew with MiXCR; each CDR3 protein has one entry. The table has 400,000 or so distinct CDR3 sequences, around 22% seen once; the top ten hold over 25%. The source material was peripheral blood mononuclear cells (PBMCs), sampled when the disease was refractory, from a patient treated with antithyroid drugs. All receptors come from a female donor with Graves disease.

This clonotype was observed many times. This rearrangement joins TRBV11-2 to TRBJ2-7; 8 bases map to TRBD2. CDR1 is SGHAT and CDR2 is FQNNGV in the germline V gene. The CDR3 length is 15 residues. Trimming at V came to 1 base and at J to 2 bases, leaving 4 bases not matched to a gene. For the CDR3, the DNA is TGTGCCAGCAGCTTAGGGGCGGGAGGAACCTACGAGCAGTACTTC. Its protein is CASSLGAGGTYEQYF.

V is TRBV12-3 or TRBV12-4 and J is TRBJ2-1, with D uncertain. V was pared by 5 bases and J by 4 bases, with 15 bases between. This CDR3 region has 15 residues. The CDR3 DNA reads as TGTGCCAGCAGTCACGGGCCGGGCTCATACAATGAGCAGTTCTTC. Protein product: CASSHGPGSYNEQFF.

This clonotype has ten or more counts. The V gene is TRBV2, the J gene TRBJ1-6; no definite D call. The CDR3 spans 15 residues. V lost 1 base to trimming and J lost 7 bases, with 11 bases between them. Germline assignment: CDR1 SNHLY and CDR2 FYNNEI. The CDR3 DNA reads as TGTGCCAGCAGTGAAGACTCCATGGGCAATTCACCCCTCCACTTT. It encodes CASSEDSMGNSPLHF.